The 11 T cell receptor beta chains below were found in one sample sequenced in a study of T cell responses to AZD1222 COVID-19 vaccine. The repertoire was sequenced with immunoSEQ multiplex PCR; TCRdb's copy has only in-frame clones and lacks some. The profile shows some 80,000 clones, around 88% of them singletons. This specimen was peripheral blood, taken 28 days after the second dose of the MenACWY control vaccine. These receptors all stem from an adult who received the MenACWY meningococcal vaccine as a control.

The chain uses TRBV6-8 and TRBJ1-2, with TRBD1 matching over 8 bases. CDR3 length equals 16 residues. Germline V gene data show CDR1 as MNHGY and CDR2 as SAAAGT. The junction had 15 bases not matched to a gene; V was cut back by 4 bases and J by 8 bases. CDR3 residues: CASSLGVSGQGNGYTF. As DNA, the CDR3 is TGTGCCAGCAGTTTGGGGGTGTCTGGACAGGGAAACGGCTACACCTTC.

This clone has only a few counts. V is TRBV19 and J is TRBJ2-1, with 15 bases fitting TRBD2. Per the germline V gene, CDR1 is LNHDA and CDR2 is SQIVND (reference sequence). There are 16 residues in the CDR3. The V gene end was trimmed by 4 bases and the J gene end by 10 bases; junction bases not matched to a gene: 8. This CDR3 is CASSTRTSGGAREQFF. CDR3 DNA: TGTGCCAGTAGTACCCGGACTAGCGGGGGGGCTAGGGAGCAGTTCTTC.

This chain uses TRBV27 with TRBJ1-2; 7 nucleotides line up with TRBD1. The CDR3 is 15 amino acids. V shed 3 bases, J shed 3 bases, and the junction held 7 bases outside the gene matches. Germline V gene lookup returns CDR1 MNHEY and CDR2 SMNVEV (reference sequence). The CDR3 DNA sequence: TGTGCCAGCAGTTTTGGGGGGACAGAGCACTATGGCTACACCTTC. Its protein product is CASSFGGTEHYGYTF.

This chain uses TRBV6-5 with TRBJ2-3, with 8 bases aligning to TRBD2. Germline CDR1 MNHEY, CDR2 SVGAGI. With V trimmed by 4 bases and J by 0 bases, 6 bases remained unmatched. This CDR3 region has 16 residues. The CDR3: CASSFSGGPSTDTQYF. CDR3 sequence (DNA): TGTGCCAGCAGTTTCAGCGGGGGCCCTAGCACAGATACGCAGTATTTT.

The chain carries TRBV5-4 and TRBJ1-5; D possibly corresponds to TRBD1 (6 bases). V was pared by 1 base and J by 6 bases, with 11 bases between. CDR3 length equals 14 residues. The germline V gene encodes CDR1 SGHNT and CDR2 YYREEE (reference sequence). CDR3 sequence (DNA): TGTGCCAGCAGCTTGCGAGGGGGTGGTCAGCCCCAGCATTTT. Amino acid sequence: CASSLRGGGQPQHF. Full variable domain (remainder filled in from reference TRBV5-4 and TRBJ1-5): ETGVTQSPTHLIKTRGQQVTLRCSSQSGHNTVSWYQQALGQGPQFIFQYYREEENGRGNFPPRFSGLQFPNYSSELNVNALELDDSALYLCASSLRGGGQPQHFGDGTRLSIL.

The chain is built from TRBV28 and TRBJ1-5, with unresolved D. The CDR3 has 12 amino acids. Trimming took off 6 bases at V and 7 bases at J, with 10 bases between the two ends. Germline assignment: CDR1 MDHEN and CDR2 SYDVKM. The chain's CDR3 is CASRRVLQPQHF. The CDR3 DNA is TGTGCCAGCAGGCGGGTTTTGCAGCCCCAGCATTTT.

The rearrangement uses TRBV2 and TRBJ2-7; D is ambiguous. The CDR3 is made up of 14 amino acids. Per the germline V gene, CDR1 is SNHLY and CDR2 is FYNNEI. Trimming shortened V by 0 bases and J by 7 bases, and 13 bases separated the two germline ends. The CDR3: CASSEAVGVGEQYF. Here the CDR3 DNA reads TGTGCCAGCAGTGAAGCGGTAGGCGTCGGGGAGCAGTACTTC.

This chain connects TRBV10-1 to TRBJ2-5; 9 bases align to TRBD1. Germline V gene sequence: CDR1 WNHNN, CDR2 SYGVQD (reference sequence). This CDR3 region has 13 residues. V was clipped by 7 bases and J by 4 bases; unmatched bases: 4. This chain's CDR3 is CASTRTGVETQYF. CDR3 bases: TGCGCCAGCACCCGGACAGGGGTAGAGACCCAGTACTTC.

The V and J genes are TRBV6-5 and TRBJ2-7; TRBD1 matches 9 bases. The CDR3 sequence is 15 residues long. CDR1 and CDR2 from the germline V gene are MNHEY and SVGAGI. Unmatched junction bases numbered 15, after V lost 8 bases and J lost 7 bases. The CDR3 DNA is TGTGCCAGCCTCCCACCCGGGACAGGGCCGAGGGAGCAGTACTTC. It is translated as CASLPPGTGPREQYF.

V and J are TRBV29-1 and TRBJ2-7, with TRBD1 matching 7 bases. In germline, CDR1 is SQVTM, CDR2 ANQGSEA. V lost 2 bases, J lost 0 bases, and 4 bases stayed unmatched. The CDR3 totals 14 residues. The chain's CDR3 is CSVEISGGSYEQYF. The CDR3 DNA reads TGCAGCGTTGAAATTTCAGGGGGCTCCTACGAGCAGTACTTC.

The V call is TRBV29-1, the J call TRBJ2-7; a possible D gene is TRBD2 (6 bases). V lost 1 base and J lost 3, with 7 bases in between. Germline CDR1 reads SQVTM; CDR2 reads ANQGSEA. The CDR3 runs 12 residues. The CDR3 sequence: CSVEVRGYEQYF. As DNA, the CDR3 is TGCAGCGTTGAAGTGCGGGGCTACGAGCAGTACTTC.